The 32 T cell receptor beta chains in this list originate from one sample, sequenced in a study of T-cell memory formation after mild COVID-19. Via MiXCR, TCRdb re-called the 5' RACE reads, giving one row per CDR3 protein. The sample includes 85,000 to 120,000 distinct CDR3 sequences, approximately 15% of them seen just once. Material: PBMCs or a T cell subset sorted from them (not recorded which). The receptors here all came from an adult woman who had mild COVID-19 (a few samples of this study predate the infection). Cell type and time point are not known.

The genes are TRBV5-1 and TRBJ2-3; D is perhaps TRBD2 (7 bases). This CDR3 has 15 amino acids. V dropped 3 bases and J dropped 5 bases, with 16 bases sitting between them. Germline V gene data show CDR1 as SGHRS and CDR2 as YFSETQ. The DNA for the CDR3 is TGCGCCAGCAGCTGGTGGGGGGGGCAGGAAGATACGCAGTATTTT. It encodes CASSWWGGQEDTQYF.

This clonotype was counted only a few times. In DNA form, the CDR3 reads TGTGCCAGCTCTCAACCGGGACTAGCGAACAATGAGCAGTTCTTC. This encodes CASSQPGLANNEQFF. V and J are TRBV18 and TRBJ2-1; 10 bases are shared with TRBD2. Unmatched junction bases numbered 7, after V lost 6 bases and J lost 5 bases. This CDR3 region has 15 residues. Per the germline V gene, CDR1 is KGHSH and CDR2 is LQKENI.

J is TRBJ2-7 and V is TRBV12-5; D is possibly TRBD2 (5 bases). The V end was cut by 6 bases, the J end by 0 bases, with 9 bases between. The germline V gene encodes CDR1 LGHNT and CDR2 FRNRAP. This CDR3 is 13 amino acids long. This CDR3 reads CASGPGLSYEQYF. The CDR3 DNA follows: TGTGCTAGTGGCCCCGGACTCTCCTACGAGCAGTACTTC.

The chain recombines TRBV7-9 with TRBJ1-2, with D hard to call. Per the germline V gene, CDR1 is SEHNR and CDR2 is FQNEAQ (reference sequence). V lost 1 base to trimming and J lost 2 bases, with 17 bases between them. There are 17 residues in the CDR3. The CDR3 here is CASSLGYGGRFNYGYTF. CDR3 nucleotide sequence: TGTGCCAGCAGCTTAGGTTACGGAGGCCGGTTCAACTATGGCTACACCTTC. Based on the CDR3 plus reference TRBV7-9 and TRBJ1-2, the full variable domain is DTGVSQNPRHKITKRGQNVTFRCDPISEHNRLYWYRQTLGQGPEFLTYFQNEAQLEKSRLLSDRFSAERPKGSFSTLEIQRTEQGDSAMYLCASSLGYGGRFNYGYTFGSGTRLTVV.

This clonotype appeared a few times. The V gene is TRBV4-1, the J gene TRBJ2-7; D perhaps matches TRBD1 (5 bases). Trimming removed 1 base from V and 3 bases from J, with 10 bases in between. There are 14 residues in the CDR3. Looked up from germline, CDR1 is MGHRA and CDR2 is YSYEKL. CDR3 protein: CASSQGGPFYEQYF. As DNA, the CDR3 is TGCGCCAGCAGCCAAGGGGGCCCTTTCTACGAGCAGTACTTC.

The genes are TRBV18 and TRBJ2-5; TRBD2 matches 11 bases. CDR1 is KGHSH, CDR2 LQKENI, per germline. The CDR3 is 17 residues long. After removal of 6 bases from V and 1 base from J, the junction contained 10 bases not matched to a gene. The CDR3 nucleotides read TGTGCCAGCTCGCAACGACTAGCGGGACCCCCCCAAGAGACCCAGTACTTC. It yields the protein CASSQRLAGPPQETQYF.

This clonotype was observed a few times. The rearrangement links TRBV23-1 to TRBJ2-1; 7 bases line up with TRBD2. TRBV23-1 is classed as an ORF, of uncertain function. This CDR3 is 19 amino acids long. V shed 0 bases, J shed 0 bases, and the junction held 11 bases outside the gene matches. Written as DNA, the CDR3 is TGCGCCAGCAGTCAATCCACCGCCGGCGGGAGCTCCTCCTACAATGAGCAGTTCTTC. Protein: CASSQSTAGGSSSYNEQFF.

This clonotype has only a few counts. J is TRBJ1-2 and V is TRBV9; maybe TRBD1 (5 bases). Germline V lookup: CDR1 SGDLS, CDR2 YYNGEE. The ends were cut back, 4 bases at V and 3 bases at J, with 13 bases in the middle. There are 14 residues in the CDR3. The CDR3 region is CASSPGALDYGYTF. CDR3 nucleotides: TGTGCCAGCAGCCCTGGGGCTTTGGACTATGGCTACACCTTC.

This clonotype occurred a few times. This chain connects TRBV12-3 or TRBV12-4 to TRBJ2-1; 8 positions agree with TRBD2. This CDR3 contains 12 residues. V gave up 8 bases and J gave up 10 bases; unmatched junction bases: 7. The CDR3 DNA reads TGTGCCAGCGGCTTAGCGGGAAGCGAGCAGTTCTTC. Translating it yields CASGLAGSEQFF.

This clonotype was detected a few times. The genes are TRBV5-1 and TRBJ2-1, with a weak D call TRBD1 (6 bases). V lost 0 bases and J lost 4, with 17 bases in between. The CDR3 sequence is 17 residues long. The germline V gene encodes CDR1 SGHRS and CDR2 YFSETQ. Here the CDR3 reads CASSLAPPSRGYNEQFF. In DNA form, the CDR3 reads TGCGCCAGCAGCTTGGCCCCCCCTAGCAGGGGTTACAATGAGCAGTTCTTC.

The chain uses TRBV12-3 or TRBV12-4 and TRBJ2-2; 9 bases line up with TRBD2. Germline trimming cut 3 bases from V and 0 bases from J; bases unmatched to any gene: 26. The CDR3 extends over 24 amino acids. CDR3 region: CASSFQILLNPTSGDLANTGELFF. The DNA of the CDR3 is TGTGCCAGCAGTTTCCAGATCCTTCTCAACCCGACTAGCGGAGACTTGGCGAACACCGGGGAGCTGTTTTTT.

The chain combines TRBV7-9 with TRBJ2-7; D possibly matches TRBD1 or TRBD2 (5 bases each). Trimming took 1 base from V and 3 from J, leaving 16 bases between them. Germline V lookup: CDR1 SEHNR, CDR2 FQNEAQ (reference sequence). The CDR3 totals 16 residues. This CDR3 is CASSLGVGVRDYEQYF. In nucleotides, the CDR3 is TGTGCCAGCAGCTTAGGCGTCGGGGTCAGGGACTACGAGCAGTACTTC.

This chain links TRBV12-3 or TRBV12-4 with TRBJ2-7; D is perhaps TRBD2 (5 bases). This CDR3 contains 13 residues. Trimming removed 3 bases from V and 4 bases from J, with 10 bases in between. The CDR3 coding sequence is TGTGCCAGCAGTTTTGAGGACTTTTACGAGCAGTACTTC. It codes for CASSFEDFYEQYF.

This clonotype was counted a few times. The V gene is TRBV10-3, the J gene TRBJ2-1; D not resolved. The V and J ends lost 7 bases and 0 bases respectively, with 13 bases between them. The CDR3 contains 15 residues. Per germline, CDR1 ENHRY and CDR2 SYGVKD. CDR3 protein: CAIKSGRSSYNEQFF. In nucleotides, the CDR3 is TGTGCCATCAAGTCGGGCAGGAGCTCCTACAATGAGCAGTTCTTC.

The chain is built from TRBV20-1 and TRBJ1-4; the D gene is possibly TRBD1 (5 bases). The V end was cut by 4 bases, the J end by 1 base, with 13 bases between. This CDR3 contains 15 residues. Germline CDR1 and CDR2: DFQATT and SNEGSKA (reference sequence). The DNA for the CDR3 is TGCAGTGCTAATCCTCGGGACGGAACTAATGAAAAACTGTTTTTT. This codes for CSANPRDGTNEKLFF.

This clonotype was counted only a few times. This sequence joins TRBV4-1 and TRBJ1-1, with 8 nucleotides matching TRBD1. Germline-derived CDR1 and CDR2 are MGHRA and YSYEKL. Trimming at V came to 2 bases and at J to 5 bases, leaving 7 bases not matched to a gene. The CDR3 has 15 amino acids. DNA of the CDR3: TGCGCCAGCAGCCAACAGGGGGCTTCGATGACTGAAGCTTTCTTT. Amino acid sequence: CASSQQGASMTEAFF.

The chain carries TRBV4-1 and TRBJ1-5, with 7 bases identical to TRBD1. There are 15 residues in the CDR3. Trimming took 4 bases from V and 7 from J; bases not matched to a gene: 10. Per germline, CDR1 MGHRA and CDR2 YSYEKL. The CDR3 bases are TGCGCCAGCAGCCGCCAACAGGGGTCGGACCAGCCCCAGCATTTT. It encodes CASSRQQGSDQPQHF.

This clonotype was seen a handful of times. This chain links TRBV25-1 with TRBJ2-7; 9 nucleotides match TRBD1. Trimming at V came to 6 bases and at J to 3 bases, leaving 6 bases not matched to a gene. The length of the CDR3 is 14 residues. The germline V gene encodes CDR1 MGHDK and CDR2 SYGVNS. As DNA, the CDR3 is TGTGCCAGCAGGACGGGACAGGGAGACTACGAGCAGTACTTC. It encodes CASRTGQGDYEQYF.

The chain uses TRBV6-1 and TRBJ2-1; 13 bases line up with TRBD2. Losses at the gene ends were 1 base for V and 6 bases for J; bases not matched to a gene: 0. The CDR3 length is 15 residues. Germline V gene lookup returns CDR1 MNHNS and CDR2 SASEGT. CDR3 nucleotides: TGTGCCAGCAGTGAAGGGACTAGCGGGAGCAATGAGCAGTTCTTC. The encoded protein is CASSEGTSGSNEQFF.

This clonotype was counted only a few times. The chain recombines TRBV7-2 with TRBJ2-7; TRBD2 matches 13 bases. V trimming: 5 bases; J trimming: 2 bases; junction bases outside the gene matches: 9. This CDR3 comprises 17 residues. Germline lookup yields CDR1 SGHTA and CDR2 FQGNSA. This CDR3 reads CASSVGLAGAPPYEQYF. The CDR3 DNA is TGTGCCAGCAGCGTCGGACTAGCGGGAGCCCCCCCCTACGAGCAGTACTTC.

The chain combines TRBV11-3 with TRBJ2-2, with TRBD1 matching over 8 bases. The CDR3 loop spans 19 amino acids. V lost 5 bases and J lost 6; bases outside the gene matches: 20. Looked up from germline, CDR1 is SGHNT and CDR2 is YENEEA. Written as DNA, the CDR3 is TGTGCCAGCAGCCGAACGGACAGGGTAGGAGTCGATGGAGCCGGGGAGCTGTTTTTT. This translates into CASSRTDRVGVDGAGELFF. Full variable domain (remainder filled in from reference TRBV11-3 and TRBJ2-2): EAGVVQSPRYKIIEKKQPVAFWCNPISGHNTLYWYLQNLGQGPELLIRYENEEAVDDSQLPKDRFSAERLKGVDSTLKIQPAELGDSAVYLCASSRTDRVGVDGAGELFFGEGSRLTVL.

This clonotype was observed a handful of times. The rearrangement links TRBV29-1 to TRBJ2-1; 8 bases map to TRBD1. Germline V CDR1 and CDR2: SQVTM, ANQGSEA. This CDR3 has 16 residues. Trimming at V came to 6 bases and at J to 5 bases, leaving 15 bases not matched to a gene. The CDR3: CSVEGGYGTGDNEQFF. The CDR3 coding sequence is TGCAGCGTCGAGGGGGGCTACGGGACAGGTGACAATGAGCAGTTCTTC.

The chain carries TRBV21-1 and TRBJ1-1. TRBV21-1 corresponds to a pseudogene. The CDR3 totals 14 residues. The CDR3 here is CASSNIWGIPEAFF. The CDR3 DNA reads as TGTGCCAGCAGCAACATCTGGGGAATCCCTGAAGCTTTCTTT.

The chain joins TRBV7-9 to TRBJ1-4, with TRBD1 matching over 7 bases. V trimming: 2 bases; J trimming: 1 base; junction bases outside the gene matches: 16. Germline lookup yields CDR1 SEHNR and CDR2 FQNEAQ (reference sequence). This CDR3 comprises 20 residues. CDR3 in amino acids: CASSLRQGEGGSKTNEKLFF. The CDR3 region has the DNA TGTGCCAGCAGCTTACGACAGGGCGAGGGAGGTTCGAAAACTAATGAAAAACTGTTTTTT.

This sequence joins TRBV21-1 and TRBJ1-2. TRBV21-1 is assigned pseudogene status. The CDR3 sequence is 13 residues long. The CDR3 DNA is TGTGCCAGCAGCAAAGCGCGGGCATATGGCTACACCTTC. This sequence encodes CASSKARAYGYTF.

The gene calls are TRBV20-1 and TRBJ2-1; 9 nucleotides align to TRBD1. Germline lookup yields CDR1 DFQATT and CDR2 SNEGSKA (reference sequence). CDR3 length: 15 amino acids. The V gene end was trimmed by 4 bases and the J gene end by 7 bases; junction bases not matched to a gene: 11. CDR3 in DNA: TGCAGTGCTATTGTCTGGGGACAGGGCGGGAATGAGCAGTTCTTC. It translates to CSAIVWGQGGNEQFF.

V and J are TRBV11-2 and TRBJ2-7; 8 nucleotides align to TRBD2. V lost 8 bases, J lost 4 bases, and 7 bases stayed unmatched. The germline V gene has CDR1 SGHAT and CDR2 FQNNGV. The length of the CDR3 is 13 residues. This CDR3 is CASAGTRDYEQYF. As DNA, the CDR3 is TGTGCCAGCGCAGGGACTAGAGATTACGAGCAGTACTTC.

In this sample, this clonotype turned up once. The chain uses TRBV6-5 and TRBJ1-4; TRBD1 might be the D (6 bases). Trimming took 5 bases from V and 6 from J, leaving 10 bases between them. Germline loops: CDR1 MNHEY, CDR2 SVGAGI. The CDR3 loop spans 13 amino acids. The CDR3 DNA reads as TGTGCCAGCAGTGGACAGTTCTATGAAAAACTGTTTTTT. Its protein is CASSGQFYEKLFF.

This chain connects TRBV4-1 to TRBJ1-5; TRBD1 might be the D (5 bases). The V gene lost 5 bases and the J gene lost 0 bases, with 5 bases spanning the gap. The CDR3 length is 13 residues. Looked up from germline, CDR1 is MGHRA and CDR2 is YSYEKL. CDR3 sequence reads: CASSGGSNQPQHF. In DNA form, the CDR3 reads TGCGCCAGCAGCGGGGGTAGCAATCAGCCCCAGCATTTT.

The chain recombines TRBV6-5 with TRBJ1-2; 9 positions match TRBD1. Germline V CDR1 and CDR2: MNHEY, SVGAGI. Unmatched junction bases numbered 13, after V lost 1 base and J lost 7 bases. The CDR3 runs to 17 residues. The CDR3 sequence is CASSYLISGTGRFGYTF. DNA for the CDR3: TGTGCCAGCAGTTACTTGATATCCGGGACAGGGCGGTTTGGCTACACCTTC.

The rearrangement joins TRBV4-2 to TRBJ2-1; 7 bases are a match to TRBD2. This CDR3 has 14 amino acids. The ends lost 3 bases at V and 8 bases at J; junction bases unmatched: 7. Germline CDR1 is LGHNA and CDR2 is YNFKEQ. Here the CDR3 DNA reads TGTGCCAGCAGCCAGGGGGGGGACGTGGATGAGCAGTTCTTC. Translated: CASSQGGDVDEQFF.

This clonotype was detected many times. The V call is TRBV29-1, the J call TRBJ2-1; perhaps D is TRBD1 or TRBD2 (5 bases each). The CDR3 covers 15 residues. CDR1 and CDR2 (germline): SQVTM, ANQGSEA. V lost 0 bases, J lost 2 bases, and 11 bases lay in between. CDR3 sequence (DNA): TGCAGCGTTGAAGATGAGGGGATGGCCTACAATGAGCAGTTCTTC. Its translation is CSVEDEGMAYNEQFF.